Below are 30 T cell receptor beta chains sequenced from a single sample in a study of T cells in Graves' hyperthyroidism and ophthalmopathy. TCR beta CDR3 regions were amplified from RNA. The HTBI primer set was used in a first-round RT-PCR of the TCR CDR3. TCRdb processed the multiplex PCR reads anew with MiXCR; each CDR3 protein has one entry. The table has around 500,000 distinct CDR3 sequences, about 15% seen once. Sequencing used blood. The source is a woman aged 18-29 years with Graves' hyperthyroidism.

This clonotype was counted only a few times. The chain recombines TRBV25-1 with TRBJ1-4, with 9 bases aligning to TRBD1. Germline CDR1 MGHDK, CDR2 SYGVNS. The CDR3 sequence is 15 residues long. Trimming at V came to 4 bases and at J to 6 bases, leaving 6 bases not matched to a gene. CDR3 coding DNA: TGTGCCAGCAGTGCAGGGACAGGGCGGCATGAAAAACTGTTTTTT. Its protein is CASSAGTGRHEKLFF.

This clonotype was picked up many times. The CDR3 reads CASSPRPAGTANYGYTF. The CDR3 coding sequence is TGCGCCAGCAGCCCTAGACCGGCAGGGACGGCTAACTATGGCTACACCTTC. V and J are TRBV5-1 and TRBJ1-2; a weak D match, TRBD1 (5 bases). The CDR3 sequence is 17 residues long. CDR1 and CDR2 from the germline V gene are SGHRS and YFSETQ. Trimming took off 4 bases at V and 0 bases at J, with 19 bases between the two ends.

This clonotype appeared many times. The V and J genes are TRBV19 and TRBJ1-2, with TRBD1 identical over 7 bases. The CDR3 totals 14 residues. CDR1 is LNHDA, CDR2 SQIVND, per germline (reference sequence). Germline trimming cut 5 bases from V and 6 bases from J; bases unmatched to any gene: 9. CDR3 bases: TGTGCCAGTAGTCCTTCTTCGACAGGGCATGGCTACACCTTC. Its protein product is CASSPSSTGHGYTF.

This clonotype was detected many times. The chain couples TRBV3-1 to TRBJ1-1; unclear D gene. Germline CDR1 and CDR2: LGHDT and YNNKEL (reference sequence). The ends were cut back, 6 bases at V and 5 bases at J, with 19 bases in the middle. This CDR3 has 15 amino acids. CDR3 DNA: TGTGCCAGCAGTCACAGTAATAACCGAGCAACTGAAGCTTTCTTT. It codes for CASSHSNNRATEAFF.

The chain links TRBV5-5 to TRBJ1-1; TRBD1 might be the D (5 bases). The CDR3 has 14 residues. Germline V gene data show CDR1 as SGHKS and CDR2 as YYEKEE (reference sequence). V was clipped by 1 base and J by 1 base, with 8 bases between them. CDR3 sequence (DNA): TGTGCCAGCAGCTTGTGGGGCAGGAACACTGAAGCTTTCTTT. This codes for CASSLWGRNTEAFF.

This clonotype has a count of ten or more. One base away lies a much larger clone, so this may be a sequencing read error. V usage is TRBV20-1 and J usage is TRBJ2-1; D gene ambiguous. V shed 3 bases and J shed 2 bases, with 2 bases lying between them. The CDR3 is made up of 11 amino acids. Per germline, CDR1 DFQATT and CDR2 SNEGSKA (reference sequence). This CDR3 is CSASAYNEQFF. The CDR3 DNA reads TGCAGTGCTAGCGCCTACAATGAGCAGTTCTTC.

This clonotype was seen more than once but under ten times. The V gene is TRBV6-1, the J gene TRBJ2-4; 9 nucleotides agree with TRBD1. Germline V gives CDR1 MNHNS, CDR2 SASEGT. The CDR3 spans 16 residues. Trimming cost V 4 bases and J 1 base; bases outside gene matches: 5. The CDR3 DNA reads as TGTGCCAGCAGTGGGGACAGGGCTGGGGCCAAAAACATTCAGTACTTC. It yields the protein CASSGDRAGAKNIQYF.

This clonotype was seen at least ten times. V and J are TRBV27 and TRBJ2-1; 10 bases align to TRBD2. The CDR3 runs to 16 residues. With 2 bases clipped from V and 3 bases from J, the junction kept 4 bases outside the gene matches. Germline V lookup: CDR1 MNHEY, CDR2 SMNVEV (reference sequence). This chain's CDR3 is CASSLGLAVDYNEQFF. Here the CDR3 DNA reads TGTGCCAGCAGTTTAGGACTAGCGGTCGACTACAATGAGCAGTTCTTC.

This clonotype was recorded at least ten times. The chain has TRBV28 and TRBJ2-1; 11 nucleotides agree with TRBD2. The CDR3 runs 16 residues. The V segment lost 4 bases and the J segment 4 bases; nucleotides outside the gene matches: 6. Germline CDR1 reads MDHEN; CDR2 reads SYDVKM. The CDR3 DNA reads as TGTGCCAGCAGTTCCCTTACTAGCGGGGGATACAATGAGCAGTTCTTC. Translation: CASSSLTSGGYNEQFF.

In the case of this clonotype: A much bigger clone sits one base away, suggesting this may be a read error. This chain connects TRBV7-9 to TRBJ2-7, with 15 bases that match TRBD2. Trimming cost V 8 bases and J 6 bases; bases outside gene matches: 14. This CDR3 region has 17 residues. Germline CDR1 and CDR2: SEHNR and FQNEAQ (reference sequence). The CDR3 nucleotides are TGTGCCAGCTGCCCAGGGACTAGCGGGAGGTGGATCCGCGAGCAGTACTTC. It is translated as CASCPGTSGRWIREQYF.

This chain uses TRBV5-1 with TRBJ1-1; D remains unclear. Trimming pared 4 bases from V and 7 bases from J, leaving 14 bases between. The CDR3 totals 13 residues. Germline V CDR1 and CDR2: SGHRS, YFSETQ. The CDR3 DNA sequence: TGCGCCAGCAGCAAAGCGGTCTCTCTTGAAGCTTTCTTT. Translating it yields CASSKAVSLEAFF.

In this sample, this clonotype turned up many times. The chain couples TRBV12-3 or TRBV12-4 to TRBJ1-3, with a weak D call TRBD1 (5 bases). CDR3 size: 15 residues. V lost 4 bases and J lost 0, with 10 bases in between. For the CDR3, the DNA is TGTGCCAGCAGTTCCTTAGGGGTCTCTGGAAACACCATATATTTT. This codes for CASSSLGVSGNTIYF.

This clonotype was detected many times. The chain recombines TRBV6-2 or TRBV6-3 with TRBJ1-1; a weak D match, TRBD1 (5 bases). Trimming shortened V by 10 bases and J by 4 bases, and 19 bases separated the two germline ends. The CDR3 spans 14 residues. The germline V gene has CDR1 MNHEY and CDR2 SVGEGT. In DNA, the CDR3 is TGTGCCACCTCCTATTCTGGGGCAGGCACTGAAGCTTTCTTT. Translated, it gives CATSYSGAGTEAFF.

This clonotype was counted between two and nine times. The chain joins TRBV5-1 to TRBJ2-7, with 12 nucleotides matching TRBD2. The CDR3 totals 15 residues. The J segment lost 6 bases and the V segment lost 0 bases, leaving 4 bases of the junction unmatched. Germline values: CDR1 SGHRS, CDR2 YFSETQ. The CDR3 reads CASSLEGLAGTEQYF. The CDR3 region has the DNA TGCGCCAGCAGCTTGGAGGGACTAGCGGGTACCGAGCAGTACTTC.

This clonotype was seen at least ten times. V and J are TRBV14 and TRBJ1-1, with D unclear. Germline CDR1 SGHDN, CDR2 FVKESK. V lost 7 bases and J 4 bases, leaving 16 bases between the germline ends. The CDR3 extends over 14 amino acids. DNA of the CDR3: TGTGCCAGCAAGTATTGGGAAGGAGGCACTGAAGCTTTCTTT. As protein: CASKYWEGGTEAFF. Complete variable domain (other parts from reference TRBV14 and TRBJ1-1): EAGVTQFPSHSVIEKGQTVTLRCDPISGHDNLYWYRRVMGKEIKFLLHFVKESKQDESGMPNNRFLAERTGGTYSTLKVQPAELEDSGVYFCASKYWEGGTEAFFGQGTRLTVV.

This clonotype was counted many times. This chain links TRBV2 with TRBJ2-7, with 8 bases fitting TRBD2. This CDR3 contains 15 residues. Germline lookup yields CDR1 SNHLY and CDR2 FYNNEI. The J segment lost 0 bases and the V segment lost 5 bases, leaving 6 bases of the junction unmatched. The CDR3 DNA follows: TGTGCCAGCAGTCCCAGTAGCGGGACCTCCTACGAGCAGTACTTC. Translation gives CASSPSSGTSYEQYF.

This clonotype has at least ten counts. The gene calls are TRBV11-2 and TRBJ2-7; D ambiguous. CDR1 is SGHAT, CDR2 FQNNGV, per germline. The CDR3 contains 12 residues. The V gene lost 5 bases and the J gene lost 0 bases, with 5 bases spanning the gap. The CDR3 region has the DNA TGTGCCAGCAGCCATAGCTCCTACGAGCAGTACGTC. As protein: CASSHSSYEQYV.

The sample holds a few counts of this clonotype. The chain couples TRBV3-1 to TRBJ1-1; D gene ambiguous. Trimming shortened V by 1 base and J by 3 bases, and 9 bases separated the two germline ends. The CDR3 is 14 residues long. The V gene's germline CDR1 is LGHDT and CDR2 YNNKEL (reference sequence). Here the CDR3 reads CASSQVRGDTEAFF. The DNA for the CDR3 is TGTGCCAGCAGCCAAGTACGCGGTGACACTGAAGCTTTCTTT.

The sample holds many counts of this clonotype. In DNA form, the CDR3 reads TGTGCCAGCAGGGCGACAGTAGGATCCTATAATTCACCCCTCCACTTT. Its protein product is CASRATVGSYNSPLHF. The V and J genes are TRBV12-3 or TRBV12-4 and TRBJ1-6, with D possibly being TRBD1 (5 bases). The V gene lost 6 bases and the J gene lost 1 base, with 13 bases spanning the gap. The CDR3 sequence is 16 residues long.

This clonotype was found a few times. V is TRBV2 and J is TRBJ2-4; the D gene is possibly TRBD2 (5 bases). CDR3 size: 14 residues. Germline V CDR1 and CDR2: SNHLY, FYNNEI. V dropped 9 bases and J dropped 7 bases, with 19 bases sitting between them. The CDR3 region has the DNA TGTGCCAGTGGGTGGTCTAGCATCGAGAACATTCAGTACTTC. It translates to CASGWSSIENIQYF.

This clonotype came up many times. This chain connects TRBV6-5 to TRBJ1-1; D gene unclear. The ends were cut back, 0 bases at V and 1 base at J, with 9 bases in the middle. Germline CDR1 and CDR2: MNHEY and SVGAGI. The CDR3 extends over 15 amino acids. The CDR3 DNA reads as TGTGCCAGCAGTTACTCGACTGCGGCGAACACTGAAGCTTTCTTT. Its protein product is CASSYSTAANTEAFF.

This clonotype was recorded a few times. The chain combines TRBV20-1 with TRBJ2-3; 14 nucleotides match TRBD2. V lost 6 bases and J lost 0; bases outside the gene matches: 2. Germline CDR1 reads DFQATT; CDR2 reads SNEGSKA (reference sequence). This CDR3 comprises 15 residues. The CDR3 coding sequence is TGCAGTGCAAGACTAGCGGGGGGGAGCACAGATACGCAGTATTTT. Its protein is CSARLAGGSTDTQYF.

This clonotype was seen at least ten times. The chain joins TRBV28 to TRBJ2-3; TRBD1 aligns across 9 bases. Germline CDR1 reads MDHEN; CDR2 reads SYDVKM. The CDR3 runs 15 residues. With 3 bases clipped from V and 5 bases from J, the junction kept 6 bases outside the gene matches. CDR3 in amino acids: CASSFRDREEDTQYF. Here the CDR3 DNA reads TGTGCCAGCAGTTTTCGGGACAGGGAAGAAGATACGCAGTATTTT.

This clonotype was seen at least ten times. The rearrangement joins TRBV2 to TRBJ2-3; 10 nucleotides match TRBD2. Germline V gives CDR1 SNHLY, CDR2 FYNNEI. Trimming at V came to 5 bases and at J to 3 bases, leaving 11 bases not matched to a gene. The length of the CDR3 is 17 residues. CDR3 nucleotide sequence: TGTGCCAGCAGTTTGAAGCGGGAGGGTGGGTTTACAGATACGCAGTATTTT. This translates into CASSLKREGGFTDTQYF.

The V call is TRBV19, the J call TRBJ1-2; D remains ambiguous. V was cut by 2 bases and J by 4 bases, with 11 bases left in between. Germline CDR1 reads LNHDA; CDR2 reads SQIVND (reference sequence). The CDR3 has 14 amino acids. The CDR3 loop reads CASSIQSTSYGYTF. Here the CDR3 DNA reads TGTGCCAGTAGTATACAGTCCACGAGCTATGGCTACACCTTC.

This clonotype has a single count. The chain has TRBV12-3 or TRBV12-4 and TRBJ1-5, with TRBD1 identical over 7 bases. V was pared by 6 bases and J by 1 base, with 6 bases of the junction left unmatched. CDR3 length equals 15 residues. The CDR3 spells CASSRQGGSNQPQHF. The CDR3 DNA reads as TGTGCCAGCAGCCGACAGGGAGGGAGCAATCAGCCCCAGCATTTT.

This clonotype was found many times. The J gene is TRBJ2-5, the V gene TRBV7-3; 8 positions match TRBD2. Per the germline V gene, CDR1 is SGHTA and CDR2 is FQGTGA. The junction had 3 bases not matched to a gene; V was cut back by 3 bases and J by 6 bases. The CDR3 covers 13 residues. The CDR3 DNA is TGTGCCAGCAGCTTTACTAGCGGAAAGACCCAGTACTTC. Translated: CASSFTSGKTQYF.

The sample holds a few counts of this clonotype. The chain has TRBV4-1 and TRBJ2-7; a weak D match, TRBD1 (7 bases). With 2 bases removed from V and 2 bases from J, the gap between germline ends came to 10 bases. CDR3 size: 14 residues. CDR1 and CDR2 (germline): MGHRA, YSYEKL. CDR3 nucleotide sequence: TGCGCCAGCAGCCAAAGCAGGGGGGCCTACGAGCAGTACTTC. Its translation is CASSQSRGAYEQYF.

This clonotype was seen repeatedly, ten times or more. The chain is built from TRBV7-6 and TRBJ2-5, with D tentatively TRBD1 (5 bases). The CDR3 has 14 amino acids. CDR1 and CDR2 from the germline V gene are SGHVS and FNYEAQ. The ends were cut back, 5 bases at V and 5 bases at J, with 15 bases in the middle. The CDR3 here is CASSLPQGSETQYF. The CDR3 DNA is TGTGCCAGCAGCCTTCCTCAGGGATCGGAGACCCAGTACTTC.

This clonotype has a count of ten or more. The CDR3 nucleotides read TGTGCCAGCAGTGGACCAGGAGAGGTAGGCGAGCAGTACTTC. Amino acids: CASSGPGEVGEQYF. This chain connects TRBV27 to TRBJ2-7; D is undetermined. The V gene lost 5 bases and the J gene lost 6 bases, with 17 bases spanning the gap. Germline V gene data show CDR1 as MNHEY and CDR2 as SMNVEV (reference sequence). The CDR3 consists of 14 residues.